Each of the 23 T cell receptor beta chains below was sequenced from the same sample in a study of shared clonotypes between healthy human individuals. Using immunoSEQ multiplex PCR, the repertoire was profiled, and TCRdb retains in-frame clones only, with some absent. The table has about 1 million clones, approximately 72% seen once. Sequencing used memory CD4+ T cells sorted from blood. As for subset: CD45RA-negative fraction. These receptors were obtained from a man between 18 and 35 years old in good health.

V usage is TRBV5-1 and J usage is TRBJ1-2, with D perhaps matching TRBD1 (5 bases). Germline V CDR1 and CDR2: SGHRS, YFSETQ. The V end lost 5 bases, the J end lost 0 bases, and 8 bases lay between the germline ends. This CDR3 has 13 amino acids. CDR3 region: CASRGEANYGYTF. CDR3 DNA sequence: TGCGCCAGCAGAGGGGAAGCTAACTATGGCTACACCTTC.

J is TRBJ2-2 and V is TRBV6-5; D may be TRBD1 or TRBD2 (5 bases each). CDR1 MNHEY and CDR2 SVGAGI come from the germline V gene. V gave up 0 bases and J gave up 2 bases, with 10 bases separating them. This CDR3 contains 16 residues. This chain's CDR3 is CASSYSMGPNTGELFF. The CDR3 DNA reads as TGTGCCAGCAGTTACTCGATGGGACCCAACACCGGGGAGCTGTTTTTT.

Regarding this clone: Only one base separates this from a far larger clonotype, so it likely reflects a read error. The J gene is TRBJ1-5, the V gene TRBV29-1; 12 nucleotides align to TRBD1. CDR3 length equals 14 residues. Losses at the gene ends were 7 bases for V and 5 bases for J; bases not matched to a gene: 6. The V gene's germline CDR1 is SQVTM and CDR2 ANQGSEA. The CDR3, as DNA: TGCAGCGCGATCGGGACAGGGGGCGATCAGCCCCAGCATTTT. Its translation: CSAIGTGGDQPQHF.

CDR3 in DNA: TGCGCCAGCAGCTTGGGTTTTACGGGGGGAAAGACTGAAGCTTTCTTT. It codes for CASSLGFTGGKTEAFF. The chain joins TRBV5-1 to TRBJ1-1, with a weak D call TRBD1 (5 bases). This CDR3 is built from 16 residues. Trimming took 0 bases from V and 5 from J, leaving 17 bases between them. Looked up from germline, CDR1 is SGHRS and CDR2 is YFSETQ. Drawing the rest from reference TRBV5-1 and TRBJ1-1, the complete variable domain is KAGVTQTPRYLIKTRGQQVTLSCSPISGHRSVSWYQQTPGQGLQFLFEYFSETQRNKGNFPGRFSGRQFSNSRSEMNVSTLELGDSALYLCASSLGFTGGKTEAFFGQGTRLTVV.

The rearrangement links TRBV18 to TRBJ2-7; 9 bases are shared with TRBD2. With 5 bases clipped from V and 2 bases from J, the junction kept 4 bases outside the gene matches. This CDR3 has 14 amino acids. Germline V gene data show CDR1 as KGHSH and CDR2 as LQKENI. The DNA for the CDR3 is TGTGCCAGCTCAGCAGCGGGAGGAACCTACGAGCAGTACTTC. It encodes CASSAAGGTYEQYF.

This clone showed up just a few times. The rearrangement uses TRBV5-4 and TRBJ2-7; 8 bases agree with TRBD2. Germline values: CDR1 SGHNT, CDR2 YYREEE (reference sequence). V dropped 4 bases and J dropped 2; count of bases not matched to a gene: 2. The CDR3 runs to 13 residues. CDR3 sequence reads: CASSPGGPYEQYF. The CDR3 DNA reads as TGTGCCAGCAGCCCGGGAGGGCCCTACGAGCAGTACTTC.

The chain is built from TRBV10-3 and TRBJ1-1; D gene uncertain. V was shortened by 0 bases and J by 0 bases, with 8 bases between the two germline ends. CDR1 ENHRY and CDR2 SYGVKD come from the germline V gene. CDR3 length equals 15 residues. The CDR3 DNA follows: TGTGCCATCAGTGAGTCGCTGGTTTTGAACACTGAAGCTTTCTTT. Amino acids: CAISESLVLNTEAFF.

The chain combines TRBV6-5 with TRBJ2-2, with D perhaps matching TRBD1 (6 bases). There are 14 residues in the CDR3. The germline gives CDR1 MNHEY, CDR2 SVGAGI. V was cut by 6 bases and J by 3 bases, with 11 bases left in between. CDR3 in amino acids: CASRGQSYTGELFF. The DNA for the CDR3 is TGTGCCAGCAGAGGACAGTCATACACCGGGGAGCTGTTTTTT.

This clone was counted between two and nine times. The V gene is TRBV7-2, the J gene TRBJ2-1; D is unclear. The CDR3 loop spans 14 amino acids. The V gene lost 0 bases and the J gene lost 8 bases, with 11 bases spanning the gap. Germline CDR1 reads SGHTA; CDR2 reads FQGNSA. The CDR3 coding sequence is TGTGCCAGCAGCTTAGCGTTCAGTTCCGATGAGCAGTTCTTC. Amino acids: CASSLAFSSDEQFF.

This chain links TRBV4-2 with TRBJ1-5; no reliable D call. From germline, CDR1 is LGHNA and CDR2 YNFKEQ. The ends were cut back, 0 bases at V and 0 bases at J, with 15 bases in the middle. The CDR3 runs 18 residues. The CDR3 coding sequence is TGTGCCAGCAGCCAAGACCCCACTGGACGGGTTAGCAATCAGCCCCAGCATTTT. Encoded protein: CASSQDPTGRVSNQPQHF.

The chain has TRBV2 and TRBJ1-1, with 8 bases lining up with TRBD1. Germline CDR1 is SNHLY and CDR2 is FYNNEI. After removal of 5 bases from V and 1 base from J, the junction contained 27 bases not matched to a gene. The CDR3 spans 22 residues. The chain's CDR3 is CASSFIESGGPNRPPRNTEAFF. CDR3 nucleotide sequence: TGTGCCAGCAGTTTTATTGAGTCAGGGGGCCCAAACCGTCCTCCAAGGAACACTGAAGCTTTCTTT.

The rearrangement links TRBV4-1 to TRBJ2-3; D is tentatively TRBD1 or TRBD2 (5 bases each). V dropped 0 bases and J dropped 5 bases, with 9 bases sitting between them. CDR3 length equals 14 residues. CDR1 MGHRA and CDR2 YSYEKL come from the germline V gene. As DNA, the CDR3 is TGCGCCAGCAGCCAAGATGGGGGTTTAGATACGCAGTATTTT. Translating gives CASSQDGGLDTQYF.

The chain has TRBV27 and TRBJ2-7; tentatively, D is TRBD1 (5 bases). Looked up from germline, CDR1 is MNHEY and CDR2 is SMNVEV (reference sequence). V lost 7 bases, J lost 9 bases, and 16 bases lay in between. The CDR3 sequence is 12 residues long. DNA of the CDR3: TGTGCCAGCACCGCAACAGGTGGTGGGCAGTACTTC. As protein: CASTATGGGQYF.

This chain joins TRBV7-8 and TRBJ2-3, with TRBD1 matching over 8 bases. Trimming at V came to 4 bases and at J to 3 bases, leaving 3 bases not matched to a gene. The CDR3 contains 14 residues. Germline V gene data show CDR1 as SGHVS and CDR2 as FQNEAQ. The CDR3, as DNA: TGTGCCAGCAGCTCCTACAGGGGGACAGATACGCAGTATTTT. This encodes CASSSYRGTDTQYF.

As regards this clone: Germline and junction disagree at one end, which may indicate a read error. The same CDR3 also results from other DNA sequences found in this sample. The rearrangement links TRBV5-1 to TRBJ2-1; D not resolved. This CDR3 is built from 12 residues. CDR1 SGHRS and CDR2 YFSETQ come from the germline V gene. The CDR3 DNA is TGCGCCAGCAGTTTGGGCAACAATGAGCAGTTCTTC. It translates to CASSLGNNEQFF. The variable domain in full, with the rest retrieved from reference TRBV5-1 and TRBJ2-1, is KAGVTQTPRYLIKTRGQQVTLSCSPISGHRSVSWYQQTPGQGLQFLFEYFSETQRNKGNFPGRFSGRQFSNSRSEMNVSTLELGDSALYLCASSLGNNEQFFGPGTRLTVL.

V and J are TRBV10-2 and TRBJ1-1; D is undetermined. CDR1 and CDR2 from the germline V gene are WSHSY and SAAADI. The ends were cut back, 5 bases at V and 3 bases at J, with 4 bases in the middle. The length of the CDR3 is 11 residues. CDR3 DNA sequence: TGCGCCAGCAGTTATGACACTGAAGCTTTCTTT. This gives the protein CASSYDTEAFF.

The rearrangement links TRBV29-1 to TRBJ1-2; D gene unclear. The V gene lost 2 bases and the J gene lost 0 bases, with 7 bases spanning the gap. Germline V gene lookup returns CDR1 SQVTM and CDR2 ANQGSEA. The CDR3 contains 13 residues. The CDR3 protein is CSVELAPNYGYTF. The CDR3 bases are TGCAGCGTTGAATTGGCTCCTAACTATGGCTACACCTTC.

This chain uses TRBV5-1 with TRBJ2-7; maybe TRBD1 (6 bases). V was shortened by 0 bases and J by 5 bases, with 12 bases between the two germline ends. The germline V gene has CDR1 SGHRS and CDR2 YFSETQ. CDR3 length equals 14 residues. The CDR3 sequence: CASSLGPTGNEQYF. The CDR3 DNA reads as TGCGCCAGCAGCTTGGGGCCAACAGGGAACGAGCAGTACTTC.

The table lists this clone with a few counts. The V gene is TRBV10-1, the J gene TRBJ2-7; D remains ambiguous. V dropped 0 bases and J dropped 1 base, with 7 bases sitting between them. CDR1 is WNHNN, CDR2 SYGVQD, per germline (reference sequence). The CDR3 runs 14 residues. The CDR3 region is CASSESIGSYEQYF. The CDR3 nucleotides are TGCGCCAGCAGTGAGTCGATTGGTTCCTACGAGCAGTACTTC.

V gene TRBV2 combines with J gene TRBJ2-5; 8 nucleotides agree with TRBD1. The CDR3 has 15 amino acids. V lost 6 bases, J lost 2 bases, and 8 bases stayed unmatched. Germline assignment: CDR1 SNHLY and CDR2 FYNNEI. CDR3 DNA: TGTGCCAGCAGCTTTCAGGGGGCGCGTCAAGAGACCCAGTACTTC. Protein sequence: CASSFQGARQETQYF.

In its sample, this clone was seen a few times. V and J are TRBV9 and TRBJ2-5; D is unresolved. The CDR3 has 15 amino acids. V was clipped by 0 bases and J by 1 base, with 10 bases between them. CDR1 and CDR2 from the germline V gene are SGDLS and YYNGEE. This CDR3 reads CASSVAPTSQETQYF. CDR3 DNA sequence: TGTGCCAGCAGCGTAGCTCCGACGAGCCAAGAGACCCAGTACTTC.

Points on this clone: Since a much larger clone is just one base distant, this may be a read error. Other DNA sequences within the sample encode an identical CDR3. The J gene is TRBJ2-1, the V gene TRBV5-4; D is uncertain. The V end was cut by 4 bases, the J end by 5 bases, with 4 bases between. In germline, CDR1 is SGHNT, CDR2 YYREEE (reference sequence). This CDR3 spans 11 amino acids. The DNA for the CDR3 is TGTGCCAGCAGCCTCAACAATGAGCAGTTCTTC. Protein product: CASSLNNEQFF. Filled out from reference TRBV5-4 and TRBJ2-1, the complete variable domain reads ETGVTQSPTHLIKTRGQQVTLRCSSQSGHNTVSWYQQALGQGPQFIFQYYREEENGRGNFPPRFSGLQFPNYSSELNVNALELDDSALYLCASSLNNEQFFGPGTRLTVL.

A few counts support this clone. The J gene is TRBJ1-2, the V gene TRBV5-6; possibly TRBD1 for D (6 bases). Germline values: CDR1 SGHDT, CDR2 YYEEEE. The germline V and J ends were trimmed by 4 bases and 8 bases, with 21 bases remaining between them. This CDR3 is 15 amino acids long. The CDR3 spells CASSPPGDTRDGYTF. DNA of the CDR3: TGTGCCAGCAGCCCACCGGGGGACACCCGAGACGGCTACACCTTC.